This T cell receptor beta chain was observed in a study of T-cell reconstitution after alpha-beta-depleted transplantation in children (dated by TCRdb to the mid-2010s). Some background on the complete study: The study quantitatively tracked T-cell immune reconstitution after TCRalphabeta/CD19-depleted allogeneic hematopoietic cell transplantation in children using TCR repertoire profiling.

Of note for this clonotype: Its antigen specificity is not known. Per-base qualities were not stored, and no clone one base away is much larger.

Trimming costs V 9 bases and J 2 bases, and their ends lie 10 bases apart. CDR1 and CDR2 were assigned from the germline V gene (reference sequence) as LNHDA and SQIVND. The CDR3, from cysteine to phenylalanine, totals 13 residues. Left in the record is the CDR3 DNA by itself, 39 bases read in frame from the first base. Paper-wide results and their limitations: Over subsequent months, a decline in hyperexpanded clone frequencies was noted, and after one year, T-cell counts and TCRbeta diversity were mostly ascribed to newly produced T cells. Apparently early alphabetaT-cell count recovery about two months after transplant reportedly relied on only several hundred rapidly expanded clones derived from non-depleted graft cells. In some patients, high TCRbeta diversity at day 60 was attributed to recipient T cells and intrathymic progenitors that had survived conditioning.

Libraries were constructed by PCR. Sequencing used an Illumina HiSeq 2500. TCR library preparation used molecular barcoding, with unique molecular identifiers applied to normalize quantification of the TCRbeta repertoire. The raw public data were reprocessed by TCRdb itself: fastp quality trimming at Q25, MiXCR clonotype calling, in-frame beta chains only. Rows are combined by CDR3 protein, so each entry shows the most common genes and DNA. Across this sample there are over 450,000 distinct CDR3 sequences, with approximately 10% seen only once. 2% to 2.5% of the sample comes from the top ten. The sample's treatment or condition label, decoded: allogeneic hematopoietic cell transplantation with graft depleted of TCRalphabeta T cells and CD19 B cells. Transplant recipients were children who received TCRalphabeta/CD19-depleted allogeneic hematopoietic cell grafts.

The starting material was PBMCs, obtained before TCRalphabeta/CD19-depleted stem cell transplant. The rearrangement combines TRBV19 with TRBJ1-4; 6 matching bases give a weak D call of TRBD1. The sequence derives from a child aged 2 to 9 with inherited bone marrow failure, due to receive a stem cell transplant. The nucleotide sequence reads TGTGCCAGCAAGGGGGATACTAATGAAAAACTGTTTTTT. This yields the protein CASKGDTNEKLFF.